A selection of T cell receptor beta chains follows, all from one sample in a study of cytomegalovirus exposure and HLA in healthy donors. Sequencing was performed with immunoSEQ multiplex PCR; in TCRdb, only in-frame clones are kept and a portion is missing. In the table there are about 200,000 clones, around 79% of which are singletons. Sample: PBMCs. These receptors were taken from a male donor in good health and CMV-seronegative. Both conserved end residues are trimmed from each CDR3. The order of the fields is clone size, J gene, V gene, CDR3 protein. Clone size is not always given. Where it is, it says once, few, many or a class for expanded clones.

clone_size: -
j_call: TRBJ1-3
v_call: TRBV9
cdr3_aa: ASSPQVGHNSGNTIY

clone_size: -
j_call: TRBJ2-7
v_call: TRBV2
cdr3_aa: ASSEVREQY

clone_size: once
j_call: TRBJ1-1
v_call: TRBV5-1
cdr3_aa: ASSWGVRGTWTEAF

clone_size: -
j_call: TRBJ1-1
v_call: TRBV7-2
cdr3_aa: ASTLTSGGTEAF

clone_size: -
j_call: TRBJ1-2
v_call: TRBV5-4
cdr3_aa: ASSLALGTGDGYT

clone_size: -
j_call: TRBJ2-5
v_call: TRBV6-1
cdr3_aa: ASPGGRETQY

clone_size: -
j_call: TRBJ1-1
v_call: TRBV28
cdr3_aa: ASRIGQVNTEAF

clone_size: -
j_call: TRBJ1-6
v_call: TRBV7-2
cdr3_aa: ASSPGTGGRALH

clone_size: -
j_call: TRBJ1-5
v_call: TRBV5-6
cdr3_aa: ASSLSSPGNQPQH

clone_size: -
j_call: TRBJ1-5
v_call: TRBV5-1
cdr3_aa: ASSRAGDSNQPQH

clone_size: -
j_call: TRBJ2-3
v_call: TRBV4-3
cdr3_aa: ASSQAHSGRGRVYTQY

clone_size: -
j_call: TRBJ2-2
v_call: TRBV7-9
cdr3_aa: ASSSSGPTGELF

clone_size: -
j_call: TRBJ2-7
v_call: TRBV7-6
cdr3_aa: ASSLARAGGPEEQY

clone_size: -
j_call: TRBJ1-1
v_call: TRBV6-4
cdr3_aa: ASRTMGRGGNTEAF

clone_size: few
j_call: TRBJ2-7
v_call: TRBV7-3
cdr3_aa: ASSLSGVSSYEQY

clone_size: -
j_call: TRBJ1-6
v_call: TRBV7-3
cdr3_aa: ASSATGVDVSPLH

clone_size: -
j_call: TRBJ2-3
v_call: TRBV11-2
cdr3_aa: ASSLSRGTDTQY

clone_size: -
j_call: TRBJ2-7
v_call: TRBV27
cdr3_aa: ASSLLGRGQEQY

clone_size: -
j_call: TRBJ2-7
v_call: TRBV5-1
cdr3_aa: ASSLMSGGEQY

clone_size: once
j_call: TRBJ2-3
v_call: TRBV9
cdr3_aa: ASSVGQGTDTQY

clone_size: -
j_call: TRBJ2-1
v_call: TRBV28
cdr3_aa: ASSTPGGRGEQF

clone_size: -
j_call: TRBJ1-2
v_call: TRBV28
cdr3_aa: ASSLPGGQGARGYT

clone_size: -
j_call: TRBJ2-3
v_call: TRBV6-5
cdr3_aa: ASSNGLAGRNTQY

clone_size: few
j_call: TRBJ1-2
v_call: TRBV11-2
cdr3_aa: ASSRMPDTYGYT

clone_size: -
j_call: TRBJ2-1
v_call: TRBV5-1
cdr3_aa: ASSLATAYGNEQF

clone_size: few
j_call: TRBJ1-6
v_call: TRBV4-2
cdr3_aa: ASSQDGSISPLH

clone_size: once
j_call: TRBJ2-3
v_call: TRBV7-2
cdr3_aa: ASKEGLSPSDTQY

clone_size: once
j_call: TRBJ2-7
v_call: TRBV7-9
cdr3_aa: ASSLGTPLSYEQY

clone_size: -
j_call: TRBJ1-2
v_call: TRBV6-5
cdr3_aa: ASSGERYGYT

clone_size: -
j_call: TRBJ1-2
v_call: TRBV7-2
cdr3_aa: ASSLDSLYGYT

clone_size: -
j_call: TRBJ1-3
v_call: TRBV6-1
cdr3_aa: ASKQGSLSGNTIY

clone_size: -
j_call: TRBJ2-3
v_call: TRBV11-2
cdr3_aa: ASNVWAGDTDTQY

clone_size: -
j_call: TRBJ2-6
v_call: TRBV7-6
cdr3_aa: ASSPRRTGGSGANVLT

clone_size: -
j_call: TRBJ1-3
v_call: TRBV27
cdr3_aa: ASSPQGSSGNTIY

clone_size: -
j_call: TRBJ2-3
v_call: TRBV4-3
cdr3_aa: ASSHGLGGRKDTQY